The 9 T cell receptor beta chains listed next were all sequenced from one sample in a study of Graves' ophthalmopathy and Graves' hyperthyroidism. RNA transcripts served as template for amplifying TCR beta CDR3 sequences. Scientists carried out first-round RT-PCR using HTBI primers and then a second-round multiplex PCR. TCRdb fed the multiplex PCR reads into MiXCR, producing one record per CDR3 protein. The sample carries about 220,000 distinct CDR3 sequences, roughly 21% recorded once. Source material: peripheral blood. These receptors were taken from a woman in her forties or fifties with Graves' ophthalmopathy.

This clonotype was detected ten times or more. The rearrangement uses TRBV7-2 and TRBJ2-2, with 10 nucleotides matching TRBD2. V trimming: 2 bases; J trimming: 6 bases; junction bases outside the gene matches: 3. The CDR3 spans 15 residues. CDR1 is SGHTA and CDR2 is FQGNSA in the germline V gene. DNA for the CDR3: TGTGCCAGCAGCTTACAAGCGGGAGGGGCCGGGGAGCTGTTTTTT. Its protein is CASSLQAGGAGELFF. The entire variable domain, with the rest obtained from reference TRBV7-2 and TRBJ2-2, is as follows: GAGVSQSPSNKVTEKGKDVELRCDPISGHTALYWYRQSLGQGLEFLIYFQGNSAPDKSGLPSDRFSAERTGGSVSTLTIQRTQQEDSAVYLCASSLQAGGAGELFFGEGSRLTVL.

This clonotype has ten or more counts. The rearrangement uses TRBV11-2 and TRBJ1-1; 10 bases are shared with TRBD1. V trimming: 1 base; J trimming: 5 bases; junction bases outside the gene matches: 7. The CDR3 runs to 16 residues. CDR1 is SGHAT and CDR2 is FQNNGV in the germline V gene. The CDR3 DNA reads as TGTGCCAGCAGCTTAGTGGGACAGGGGTTGAGGACTGAAGCTTTCTTT. Residues: CASSLVGQGLRTEAFF.

V and J are TRBV9 and TRBJ2-2; 8 positions match TRBD1. The V and J ends lost 2 bases and 4 bases, in that order; junction bases with no gene match: 7. CDR1 SGDLS and CDR2 YYNGEE come from the germline V gene. CDR3 length: 16 amino acids. The CDR3: CASSVEQGAGTGELFF. The DNA for the CDR3 is TGTGCCAGCAGCGTCGAGCAGGGGGCGGGCACCGGGGAGCTGTTTTTT. Drawing the rest from reference TRBV9 and TRBJ2-2, the complete variable domain is DSGVTQTPKHLITATGQRVTLRCSPRSGDLSVYWYQQSLDQGLQFLIQYYNGEERAKGNILERFSAQQFPDLHSELNLSSLELGDSALYFCASSVEQGAGTGELFFGEGSRLTVL.

This clonotype was detected ten times or more. The chain has TRBV6-1 and TRBJ2-4; D not certain. Germline V lookup: CDR1 MNHNS, CDR2 SASEGT. V was shortened by 10 bases and J by 6 bases, with 22 bases between the two germline ends. The CDR3 consists of 15 residues. The CDR3 DNA is TGTGCCACCTCCCCGGCGCCTCCCCACGGAAACATTCAGTACTTC. It specifies CATSPAPPHGNIQYF.

This clonotype showed up many times. This chain joins TRBV20-1 and TRBJ2-3; 10 bases are a match to TRBD2. V lost 6 bases and J lost 3; bases outside the gene matches: 6. CDR1 and CDR2 from the germline V gene are DFQATT and SNEGSKA (reference sequence). The CDR3 contains 14 residues. CDR3 DNA: TGCAGTGCGGCCGGGACTAGCGAGACAGATACGCAGTATTTT. Translated: CSAAGTSETDTQYF.

There are many counts of this clonotype. The V and J genes are TRBV7-9 and TRBJ1-2; TRBD1 is a possible D gene (6 bases). Germline V gene sequence: CDR1 SEHNR, CDR2 FQNEAQ (reference sequence). CDR3 length: 15 residues. V was clipped by 6 bases and J by 3 bases, with 17 bases between them. The chain's CDR3 is CASRAPGPGDYGYTF. The CDR3 region has the DNA TGTGCCAGCAGGGCACCGGGACCAGGGGACTATGGCTACACCTTC.

This clonotype was counted many times. This chain links TRBV19 with TRBJ1-5; D is uncertain. This CDR3 has 12 amino acids. V was shortened by 10 bases and J by 6 bases, with 13 bases between the two germline ends. CDR1 and CDR2 from the germline V gene are LNHDA and SQIVND (reference sequence). The CDR3 DNA reads TGTGCCACCTCACAGCAACTTCAGCCCCAGCATTTT. It specifies CATSQQLQPQHF. The full variable domain, in which reference TRBV19 and TRBJ1-5 provide the parts outside the CDR3, is DGGITQSPKYLFRKEGQNVTLSCEQNLNHDAMYWYRQDPGQGLRLIYYSQIVNDFQKGDIAEGYSVSREKKESFPLTVTSAQKNPTAFYLCATSQQLQPQHFGDGTRLSIL.

The chain combines TRBV6-2 or TRBV6-3 with TRBJ1-1; a weak D match, TRBD1 (5 bases). The germline V gene has CDR1 MNHEY and CDR2 SVGEGT. The CDR3 totals 14 residues. Trimming left V 7 bases short and J 3 bases short, with 15 bases between. CDR3 sequence (DNA): TGTGCCAGCACCGATCCTCAGGGTTACACTGAAGCTTTCTTT. This translates into CASTDPQGYTEAFF.

CDR3 region: CASSRRVLRMNTEAFF. DNA of the CDR3: TGTGCCAGCAGCCGACGTGTCTTGCGGATGAACACTGAAGCTTTCTTT. This chain uses TRBV4-2 with TRBJ1-1; no firm D call. The CDR3 totals 16 residues. V was cut by 4 bases and J by 0 bases, with 15 bases left in between. Germline V gene data show CDR1 as LGHNA and CDR2 as YNFKEQ.